This entry lists 28 T cell receptor beta chains sequenced from one sample in a study of T-cell memory formation after mild COVID-19. Using its own MiXCR run on the 5' RACE reads, TCRdb lists one record per CDR3 protein. The table includes about 130,000 distinct CDR3 sequences, approximately 15% detected once. Sequences were obtained from PBMCs or a T cell subset sorted from them (not recorded which). The receptors were sampled from a man aged 18 to 30 who had mild COVID-19 (a few samples of this study predate the infection). Cell type and time point are not known.

This clonotype was picked up many times. This chain connects TRBV20-1 to TRBJ2-1; 8 nucleotides align to TRBD2. From germline, CDR1 is DFQATT and CDR2 SNEGSKA (reference sequence). This CDR3 contains 13 residues. J was trimmed by 9 bases and V by 2 bases; bases with no gene match: 6. The CDR3 nucleotides are TGCAGTGCTAGACGCGACGCGGGGGGTGAGCAGTTCTTC. Amino acids: CSARRDAGGEQFF.

The gene calls are TRBV28 and TRBJ2-1, with 11 bases aligning to TRBD1. Germline V gives CDR1 MDHEN, CDR2 SYDVKM. The CDR3 extends over 15 amino acids. V shed 4 bases and J 7 bases; nucleotides not matched to a gene: 6. The chain's CDR3 is CASSSWTGGGNEQFF. The CDR3 DNA follows: TGTGCCAGCAGTTCCTGGACAGGGGGCGGGAATGAGCAGTTCTTC.

The chain links TRBV10-3 to TRBJ1-1, with D maybe TRBD1 (6 bases). The CDR3 runs 13 residues. V lost 6 bases to trimming and J lost 4 bases, with 12 bases between them. Germline V gives CDR1 ENHRY, CDR2 SYGVKD. CDR3 residues: CAIRRGAPTEAFF. The CDR3 DNA reads as TGTGCCATCAGGCGGGGGGCGCCCACTGAAGCTTTCTTT.

This clonotype has more than one count but fewer than ten. V is TRBV9 and J is TRBJ1-1; D remains unclear. V was pared by 0 bases and J by 1 base, with 10 bases between. The CDR3 has 15 residues. Germline CDR1 SGDLS, CDR2 YYNGEE. The CDR3 coding sequence is TGTGCCAGCAGCGTAGATATAACCTCGAACACTGAAGCTTTCTTT. Translated: CASSVDITSNTEAFF.

The sample holds a few counts of this clonotype. This sequence joins TRBV6-5 and TRBJ2-7; TRBD1 aligns across 8 bases. With 0 bases clipped from V and 0 bases from J, the junction kept 4 bases outside the gene matches. Germline values: CDR1 MNHEY, CDR2 SVGAGI. The CDR3 sequence is 16 residues long. The CDR3 protein is CASSYSWTGSSYEQYF. For the CDR3, the DNA is TGTGCCAGCAGTTACTCGTGGACAGGGAGCTCCTACGAGCAGTACTTC.

The chain recombines TRBV9 with TRBJ2-1; D call uncertain. V was cut by 3 bases and J by 0 bases, with 13 bases left in between. CDR3 size: 16 residues. The germline V gene has CDR1 SGDLS and CDR2 YYNGEE. CDR3 region: CASSAPRTNSYNEQFF. CDR3 nucleotide sequence: TGTGCCAGCAGCGCCCCGCGGACGAACTCCTACAATGAGCAGTTCTTC.

The chain links TRBV7-2 to TRBJ1-1; tentative D call: TRBD1 (6 bases). V lost 5 bases and J lost 2, with 9 bases in between. The CDR3 is 13 residues long. Germline CDR1 reads SGHTA; CDR2 reads FQGNSA. CDR3 region: CASSRTANTEAFF. Written as DNA, the CDR3 is TGTGCCAGCAGCCGGACAGCCAACACTGAAGCTTTCTTT. Full variable domain (missing parts from reference TRBV7-2 and TRBJ1-1): GAGVSQSPSNKVTEKGKDVELRCDPISGHTALYWYRQSLGQGLEFLIYFQGNSAPDKSGLPSDRFSAERTGGSVSTLTIQRTQQEDSAVYLCASSRTANTEAFFGQGTRLTVV.

The V gene is TRBV2, the J gene TRBJ2-5; D remains ambiguous. The V end lost 6 bases, the J end lost 5 bases, and 10 bases lay between the germline ends. This CDR3 comprises 12 residues. From germline, CDR1 is SNHLY and CDR2 FYNNEI. The CDR3 reads CASRREAETQYF. The CDR3 nucleotides are TGTGCCAGCAGGCGAGAGGCGGAGACCCAGTACTTC.

This clonotype has only a few counts. V usage is TRBV20-1 and J usage is TRBJ2-3; perhaps TRBD1 as D (6 bases). The CDR3 sequence is 14 residues long. Germline V lookup: CDR1 DFQATT, CDR2 SNEGSKA (reference sequence). Trimming left V 3 bases short and J 3 bases short, with 13 bases between. CDR3 residues: CSASRAGQTDTQYF. The CDR3 region has the DNA TGCAGTGCTAGCCGCGCCGGACAGACAGATACGCAGTATTTT.

This clonotype was picked up a small number of times. V and J are TRBV20-1 and TRBJ1-1; TRBD1 is a possible D gene (6 bases). CDR3 size: 10 residues. V gave up 7 bases and J gave up 9 bases, with 12 bases separating them. Germline assignment: CDR1 DFQATT and CDR2 SNEGSKA (reference sequence). The CDR3 nucleotides are TGCAGTGTAGGGGGAGAAAAAGCTTTCTTT. Residues: CSVGGEKAFF.

This clonotype was seen ten or more times. The rearrangement joins TRBV5-1 to TRBJ1-2; maybe TRBD1 (6 bases). Germline CDR1 and CDR2: SGHRS and YFSETQ. This CDR3 is 15 amino acids long. V was trimmed by 3 bases and J by 6 bases, leaving 18 bases between them. CDR3: CASSSRNTGLDGYTF. Here the CDR3 DNA reads TGCGCCAGCAGCTCGCGGAATACAGGGCTTGATGGCTACACCTTC.

At least ten counts were recorded for this clonotype. The rearrangement links TRBV7-2 to TRBJ1-2, with D maybe TRBD1 (5 bases). Germline-derived CDR1 and CDR2 are SGHTA and FQGNSA. The length of the CDR3 is 13 residues. Trimming took off 7 bases at V and 8 bases at J, with 17 bases between the two ends. The CDR3 sequence: CASISPGGRGYTF. Here the CDR3 DNA reads TGTGCCAGCATATCCCCCGGGGGAAGAGGCTACACCTTC.

The V and J genes are TRBV7-2 and TRBJ2-7; tentative D call: TRBD2 (6 bases). V was shortened by 5 bases and J by 6 bases, with 17 bases between the two germline ends. CDR1 and CDR2 from the germline V gene are SGHTA and FQGNSA. The CDR3 runs 14 residues. The CDR3, as DNA: TGTGCCAGCAGCCCCTGGCCGGGGGAATCCGAGCAGTACTTC. This sequence encodes CASSPWPGESEQYF. Filled out from reference TRBV7-2 and TRBJ2-7, the complete variable domain reads GAGVSQSPSNKVTEKGKDVELRCDPISGHTALYWYRQSLGQGLEFLIYFQGNSAPDKSGLPSDRFSAERTGGSVSTLTIQRTQQEDSAVYLCASSPWPGESEQYFGPGTRLTVT.

V and J are TRBV7-2 and TRBJ2-3, with unresolved D. The CDR3 covers 14 residues. V was clipped by 4 bases and J by 0 bases, with 8 bases between them. Looked up from germline, CDR1 is SGHTA and CDR2 is FQGNSA. CDR3 amino acids: CASSWAGSTDTQYF. The CDR3, as DNA: TGTGCCAGCAGCTGGGCAGGTAGCACAGATACGCAGTATTTT.

This sequence joins TRBV4-3 and TRBJ2-2; tentatively, D is TRBD1 (6 bases). The V end lost 0 bases, the J end lost 1 base, and 15 bases lay between the germline ends. CDR1 is LGHNA and CDR2 is YSLEER in the germline V gene. This CDR3 is built from 18 residues. CDR3 DNA: TGCGCCAGCAGCCAAGAGACGGTCGCGACAGGGAACACCGGGGAGCTGTTTTTT. Amino acids: CASSQETVATGNTGELFF.

This clonotype has more than one count but fewer than ten. The J gene is TRBJ2-3, the V gene TRBV14; D not resolved. The germline gives CDR1 SGHDN, CDR2 FVKESK. Trimming shortened V by 0 bases and J by 7 bases, and 8 bases separated the two germline ends. The CDR3 contains 13 residues. CDR3 sequence (DNA): TGTGCCAGCAGCCAAGAAGGGTTCTATACGCAGTATTTT. Protein sequence: CASSQEGFYTQYF.

This clonotype was detected ten times or more. The rearrangement joins TRBV27 to TRBJ2-3; tentative D call: TRBD1 (6 bases). This CDR3 spans 14 amino acids. The V end was cut by 6 bases, the J end by 4 bases, with 14 bases between. Germline-derived CDR1 and CDR2 are MNHEY and SMNVEV (reference sequence). CDR3 protein: CASSIGGGADTQYF. In DNA form, the CDR3 reads TGTGCCAGCAGCATTGGGGGCGGCGCAGATACGCAGTATTTT.

This clonotype was counted only a few times. The CDR3 region is CSARINYNEQFF. CDR3 DNA: TGCAGTGCTAGGATAAACTACAATGAGCAGTTCTTC. The genes are TRBV20-1 and TRBJ2-1, with no clear D. Germline CDR1 and CDR2: DFQATT and SNEGSKA (reference sequence). Trimming left V 3 bases short and J 3 bases short, with 6 bases between. This CDR3 comprises 12 residues.

A few counts support this clonotype. The CDR3 DNA sequence: TGTGCCAGCAGTTACCGACCAGGTAGCACAGATACGCAGTATTTT. As protein: CASSYRPGSTDTQYF. The chain has TRBV6-5 and TRBJ2-3; D remains ambiguous. The CDR3 covers 15 residues. V lost 2 bases and J lost 0, with 9 bases in between. Germline V gene lookup returns CDR1 MNHEY and CDR2 SVGAGI.

This clonotype was detected only a few times. This chain uses TRBV4-2 with TRBJ1-1; D is possibly TRBD1 (6 bases). Germline V gene lookup returns CDR1 LGHNA and CDR2 YNFKEQ. CDR3 length: 12 amino acids. V was cut by 3 bases and J by 11 bases, with 13 bases left in between. CDR3 coding DNA: TGTGCCAGCAGCCAGACTGACAGGCTGGCTTTCTTT. It codes for CASSQTDRLAFF.

This clonotype has just a few counts. CDR3 DNA: TGTGCCAGCAGTACGACAGGGCCCAGGGGCTACACCTTC. Translated, it gives CASSTTGPRGYTF. V gene TRBV28 combines with J gene TRBJ1-2; 7 bases agree with TRBD1. CDR3 length: 13 residues. Per the germline V gene, CDR1 is MDHEN and CDR2 is SYDVKM. After removal of 5 bases from V and 8 bases from J, the junction contained 8 bases not matched to a gene.

V is TRBV6-2 or TRBV6-3 and J is TRBJ1-6; D gene unclear. The CDR3 sequence is 12 residues long. The germline V gene has CDR1 MNHEY and CDR2 SVGEGT. V shed 2 bases and J shed 7 bases, with 3 bases lying between them. CDR3 coding DNA: TGTGCCAGCAGTTACGCAAATTCACCCCTCCACTTT. Translating it yields CASSYANSPLHF.

The chain carries TRBV5-1 and TRBJ2-3; the D gene is possibly TRBD2 (6 bases). Germline assignment: CDR1 SGHRS and CDR2 YFSETQ. The V end lost 2 bases, the J end lost 6 bases, and 19 bases lay between the germline ends. The CDR3 has 16 amino acids. CDR3 in amino acids: CASSLSARGGRDTQYF. The CDR3 bases are TGCGCCAGCAGCTTATCTGCCCGGGGAGGTCGGGATACGCAGTATTTT.

This chain links TRBV2 with TRBJ2-3; 7 positions match TRBD1. Germline V CDR1 and CDR2: SNHLY, FYNNEI. The V gene end was trimmed by 6 bases and the J gene end by 3 bases; junction bases not matched to a gene: 0. The CDR3 has 12 residues. The CDR3 DNA follows: TGTGCCAGCAGACAGGGGACAGATACGCAGTATTTT. It translates to CASRQGTDTQYF. The full variable domain, its missing parts supplied by reference TRBV2 and TRBJ2-3, is EPEVTQTPSHQVTQMGQEVILRCVPISNHLYFYWYRQILGQKVEFLVSFYNNEISEKSEIFDDQFSVERPDGSNFTLKIRSTKLEDSAMYFCASRQGTDTQYFGPGTRLTVL.

The chain carries TRBV4-2 and TRBJ2-1; D remains unclear. The germline gives CDR1 LGHNA, CDR2 YNFKEQ. Trimming took 2 bases from V and 5 from J, leaving 16 bases between them. The CDR3 has 16 amino acids. CDR3 DNA: TGTGCCAGCAGCCAACCCAGCTGGCGGACCGACAATGAGCAGTTCTTC. Translated: CASSQPSWRTDNEQFF.

The genes are TRBV7-3 and TRBJ2-2, with D perhaps TRBD2 (6 bases). V gave up 0 bases and J gave up 3 bases, with 11 bases separating them. The CDR3 consists of 16 residues. Germline V gene data show CDR1 as SGHTA and CDR2 as FQGTGA. The CDR3 loop is CASSLTGGSDTGELFF. CDR3 DNA sequence: TGTGCCAGCAGCTTAACGGGGGGTTCGGACACCGGGGAGCTGTTTTTT.

J is TRBJ2-2 and V is TRBV28, with 8 bases aligning to TRBD1. The V gene's germline CDR1 is MDHEN and CDR2 SYDVKM. The J segment lost 2 bases and the V segment lost 2 bases, leaving 1 base of the junction unmatched. CDR3 length: 15 amino acids. Written as DNA, the CDR3 is TGTGCCAGCAGTTTAGGGACAGGAAACACCGGGGAGCTGTTTTTT. As protein: CASSLGTGNTGELFF.

CDR3 nucleotides: TGTGCCAGCAGCCCGACAGGGTCGGGGAATCAGCCCCAGCATTTT. This gives the protein CASSPTGSGNQPQHF. The chain recombines TRBV3-1 with TRBJ1-5; 7 positions match TRBD1. The CDR3 has 15 amino acids. The germline CDR1 and CDR2 sequences are LGHDT and YNNKEL (reference sequence). J was trimmed by 4 bases and V by 4 bases; bases with no gene match: 7.